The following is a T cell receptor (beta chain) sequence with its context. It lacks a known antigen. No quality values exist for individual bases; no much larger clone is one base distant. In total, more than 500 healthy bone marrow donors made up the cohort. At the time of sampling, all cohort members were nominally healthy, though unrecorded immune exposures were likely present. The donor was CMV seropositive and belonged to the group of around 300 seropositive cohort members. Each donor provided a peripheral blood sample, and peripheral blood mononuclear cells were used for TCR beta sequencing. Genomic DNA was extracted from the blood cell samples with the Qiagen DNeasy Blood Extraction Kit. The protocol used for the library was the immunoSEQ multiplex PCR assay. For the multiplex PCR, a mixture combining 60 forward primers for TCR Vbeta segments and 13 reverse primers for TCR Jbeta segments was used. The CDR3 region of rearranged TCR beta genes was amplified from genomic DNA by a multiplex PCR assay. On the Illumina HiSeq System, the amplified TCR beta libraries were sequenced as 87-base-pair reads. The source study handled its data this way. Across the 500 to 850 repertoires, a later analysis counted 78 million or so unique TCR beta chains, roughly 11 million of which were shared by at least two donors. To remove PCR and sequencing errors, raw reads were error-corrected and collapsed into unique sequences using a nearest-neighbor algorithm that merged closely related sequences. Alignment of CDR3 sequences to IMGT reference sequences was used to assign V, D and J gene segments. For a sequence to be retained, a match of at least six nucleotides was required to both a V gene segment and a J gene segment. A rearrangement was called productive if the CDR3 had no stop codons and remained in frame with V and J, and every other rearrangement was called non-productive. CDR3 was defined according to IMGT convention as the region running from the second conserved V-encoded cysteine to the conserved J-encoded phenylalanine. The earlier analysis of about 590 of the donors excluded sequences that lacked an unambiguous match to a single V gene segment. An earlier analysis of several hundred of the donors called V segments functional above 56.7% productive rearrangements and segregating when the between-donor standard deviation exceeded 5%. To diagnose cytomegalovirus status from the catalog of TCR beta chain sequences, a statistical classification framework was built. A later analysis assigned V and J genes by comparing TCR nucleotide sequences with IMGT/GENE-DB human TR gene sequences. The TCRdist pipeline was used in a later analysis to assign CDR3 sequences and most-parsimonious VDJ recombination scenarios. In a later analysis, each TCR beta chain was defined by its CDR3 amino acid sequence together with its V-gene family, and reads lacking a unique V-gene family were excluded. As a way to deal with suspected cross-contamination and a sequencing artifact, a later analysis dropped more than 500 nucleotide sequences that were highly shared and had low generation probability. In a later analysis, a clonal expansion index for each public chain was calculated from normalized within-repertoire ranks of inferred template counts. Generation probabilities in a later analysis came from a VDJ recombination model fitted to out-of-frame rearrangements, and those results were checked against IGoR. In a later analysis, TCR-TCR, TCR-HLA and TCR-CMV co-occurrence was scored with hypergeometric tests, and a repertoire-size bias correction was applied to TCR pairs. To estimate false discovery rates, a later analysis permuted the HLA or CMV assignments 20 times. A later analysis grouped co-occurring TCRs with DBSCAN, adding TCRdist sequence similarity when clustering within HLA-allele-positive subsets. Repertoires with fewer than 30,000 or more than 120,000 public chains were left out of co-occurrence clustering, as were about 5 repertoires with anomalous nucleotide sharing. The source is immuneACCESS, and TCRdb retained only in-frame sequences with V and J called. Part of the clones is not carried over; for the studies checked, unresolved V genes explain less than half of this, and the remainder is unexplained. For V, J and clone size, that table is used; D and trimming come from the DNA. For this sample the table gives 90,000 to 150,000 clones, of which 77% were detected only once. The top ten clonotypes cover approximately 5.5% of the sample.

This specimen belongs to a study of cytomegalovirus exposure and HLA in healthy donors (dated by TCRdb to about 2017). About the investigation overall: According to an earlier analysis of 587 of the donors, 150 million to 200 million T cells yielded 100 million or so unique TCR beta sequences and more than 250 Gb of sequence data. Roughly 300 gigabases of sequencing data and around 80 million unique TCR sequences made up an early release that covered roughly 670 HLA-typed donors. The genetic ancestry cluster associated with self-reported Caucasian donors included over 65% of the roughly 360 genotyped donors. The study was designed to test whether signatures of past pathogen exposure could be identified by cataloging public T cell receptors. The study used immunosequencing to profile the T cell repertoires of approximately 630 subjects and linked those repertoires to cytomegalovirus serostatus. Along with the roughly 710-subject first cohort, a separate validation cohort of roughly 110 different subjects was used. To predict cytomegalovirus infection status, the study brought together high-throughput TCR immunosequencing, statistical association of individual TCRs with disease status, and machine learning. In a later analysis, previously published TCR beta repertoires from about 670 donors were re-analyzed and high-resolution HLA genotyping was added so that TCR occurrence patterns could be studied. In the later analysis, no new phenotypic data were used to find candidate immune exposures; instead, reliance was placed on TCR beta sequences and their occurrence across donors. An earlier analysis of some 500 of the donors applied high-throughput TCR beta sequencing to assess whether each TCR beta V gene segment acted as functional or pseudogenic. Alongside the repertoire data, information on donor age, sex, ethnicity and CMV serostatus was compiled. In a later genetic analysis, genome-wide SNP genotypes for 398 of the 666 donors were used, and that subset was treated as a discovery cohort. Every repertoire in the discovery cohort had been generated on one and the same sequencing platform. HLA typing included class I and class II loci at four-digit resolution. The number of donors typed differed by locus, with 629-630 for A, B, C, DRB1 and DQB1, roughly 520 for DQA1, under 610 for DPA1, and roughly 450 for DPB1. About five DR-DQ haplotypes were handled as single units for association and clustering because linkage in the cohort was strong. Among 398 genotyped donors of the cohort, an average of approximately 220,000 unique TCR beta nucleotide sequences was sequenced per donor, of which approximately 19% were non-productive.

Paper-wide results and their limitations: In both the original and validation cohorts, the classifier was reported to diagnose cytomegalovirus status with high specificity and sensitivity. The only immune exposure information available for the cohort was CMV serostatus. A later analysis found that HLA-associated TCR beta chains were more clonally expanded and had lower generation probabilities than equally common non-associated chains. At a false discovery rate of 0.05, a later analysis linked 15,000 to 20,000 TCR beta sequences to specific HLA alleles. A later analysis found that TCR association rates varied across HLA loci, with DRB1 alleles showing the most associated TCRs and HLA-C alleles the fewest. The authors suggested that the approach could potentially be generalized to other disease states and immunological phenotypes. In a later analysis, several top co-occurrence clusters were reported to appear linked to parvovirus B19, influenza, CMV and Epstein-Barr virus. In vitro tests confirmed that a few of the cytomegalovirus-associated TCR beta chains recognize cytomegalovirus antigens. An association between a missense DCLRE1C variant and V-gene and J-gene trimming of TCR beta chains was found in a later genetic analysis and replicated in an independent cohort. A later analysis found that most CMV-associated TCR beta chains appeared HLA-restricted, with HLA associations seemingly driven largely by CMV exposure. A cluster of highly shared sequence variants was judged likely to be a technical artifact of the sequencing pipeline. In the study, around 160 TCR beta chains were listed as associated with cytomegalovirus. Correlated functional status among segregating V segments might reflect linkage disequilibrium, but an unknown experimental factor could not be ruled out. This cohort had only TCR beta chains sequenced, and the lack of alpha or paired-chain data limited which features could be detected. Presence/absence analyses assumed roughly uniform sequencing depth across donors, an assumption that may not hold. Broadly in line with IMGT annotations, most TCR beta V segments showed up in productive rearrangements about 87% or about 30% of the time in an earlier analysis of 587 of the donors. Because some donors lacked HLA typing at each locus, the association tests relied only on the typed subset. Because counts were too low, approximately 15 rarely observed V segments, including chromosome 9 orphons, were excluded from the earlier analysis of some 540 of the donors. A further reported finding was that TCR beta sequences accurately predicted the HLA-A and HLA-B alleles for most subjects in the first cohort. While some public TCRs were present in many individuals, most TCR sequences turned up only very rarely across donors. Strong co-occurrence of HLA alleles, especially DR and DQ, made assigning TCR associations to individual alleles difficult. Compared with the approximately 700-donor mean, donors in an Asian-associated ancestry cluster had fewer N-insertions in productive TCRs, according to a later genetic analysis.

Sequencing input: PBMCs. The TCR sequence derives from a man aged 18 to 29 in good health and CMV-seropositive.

The CDR3 protein: CASRLTGGDYGYTF. In nucleotides, the sequence is TGTGCCAGCAGGCTTACAGGGGGCGATTATGGCTACACCTTC. Recombination connected TRBV2 to TRBJ1-2, with 9 bases in between that match TRBD1. The CDR3 has 14 amino acids, counting the end cysteine and phenylalanine. Of the read, only the CDR3 DNA is kept; its 42 bases are in frame from base 1. Looking up the germline V gene yields CDR1 SNHLY and CDR2 FYNNEI. Germline trimming amounts to 6 bases on V and 5 bases on J, with 7 as the count of junction bases outside the gene matches.